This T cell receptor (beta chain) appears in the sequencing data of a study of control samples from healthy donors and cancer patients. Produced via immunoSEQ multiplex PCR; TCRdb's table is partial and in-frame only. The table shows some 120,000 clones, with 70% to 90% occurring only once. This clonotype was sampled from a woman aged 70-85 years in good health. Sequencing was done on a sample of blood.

Written as DNA, the CDR3 is TGTGCCAGCTCACCACCCGGGTCTAATGAAAAACTGTTTTTT. It specifies CASSPPGSNEKLFF. This chain links TRBV18 with TRBJ1-4; no clear D. This CDR3 is built from 14 residues. Trimming pared 0 bases from V and 3 bases from J, leaving 5 bases between. From germline, CDR1 is KGHSH and CDR2 LQKENI. The full variable domain, its missing parts supplied by reference TRBV18 and TRBJ1-4, is NAGVMQNPRHLVRRRGQEARLRCSPMKGHSHVYWYRQLPEEGLKFMVYLQKENIIDESGMPKERFSAEFPKEGPSILRIQQVVRGDSAAYFCASSPPGSNEKLFFGSGTQLSVL.